Presented here are 7 T cell receptor beta chains from one specimen sequenced in a study of CD8+ T cells in alopecia areata. Reverse transcription of extracted RNA yielded cDNA, which provided the sequencing template. Clones were sequenced by immunoSEQ multiplex PCR, and TCRdb holds only the in-frame ones, with some missing. The table has fewer than 10,000 clones, about 67% seen once. Alopecia areata patients gave lesional scalp punch biopsies and peripheral blood samples. Sequencing was done on a sample of skin. The receptor set was obtained from a human donor with alopecia areata.

The genes are TRBV29-1 and TRBJ1-2; TRBD1 is a possible D gene (5 bases). Trimming pared 5 bases from V and 8 bases from J, leaving 12 bases between. From germline, CDR1 is SQVTM and CDR2 ANQGSEA. This CDR3 is built from 11 residues. For the CDR3, the DNA is TGCAGCGTTCAGGGTGGCGGAGGCTACACCTTC. The encoded protein is CSVQGGGGYTF.

This clone was seen more than once but under ten times. This chain connects TRBV5-4 to TRBJ2-5; 13 bases align to TRBD2. The J call may be in error: the DNA end matches TRBJ2-7 better. This CDR3 spans 15 amino acids. Germline values: CDR1 SGHNT, CDR2 YYREEE (reference sequence). As DNA, the CDR3 is TGTGCCAGCAGTACGGGACTAGCGGGGTACTACGAGCAGTACTTC. This sequence encodes CASSTGLAGYYEQYF.

The rearrangement joins TRBV29-1 to TRBJ2-7; 8 nucleotides agree with TRBD1. Germline V gene data show CDR1 as SQVTM and CDR2 as ANQGSEA. The V and J ends lost 4 bases and 3 bases, in that order; junction bases with no gene match: 5. This CDR3 has 13 residues. CDR3 amino acids: CSVGTGIYYEQYF. In nucleotides, the CDR3 is TGCAGCGTTGGGACAGGGATTTACTACGAGCAGTACTTC.

The chain employs TRBV28 and TRBJ2-5; TRBD1 agrees at 8 bases. V lost 1 base to trimming and J lost 7 bases; unmatched junction nucleotides: 20. Germline loops: CDR1 MDHEN, CDR2 SYDVKM. The CDR3 runs 19 residues. Here the CDR3 reads CASSLSAWVAGGDFGTQYF. CDR3 nucleotides: TGTGCCAGCAGTTTATCCGCTTGGGTGGCAGGGGGCGATTTTGGGACCCAGTACTTC.

This clone turned up a few times. The chain joins TRBV6-6 to TRBJ2-1; D assignment may be TRBD1 or TRBD2 (5 bases each). The CDR3 is made up of 15 amino acids. Between the trimmed V and J ends, which lost 6 bases and 5 bases, there was a span of 17 bases. Germline values: CDR1 MNHNY, CDR2 SVGAGI (reference sequence). The CDR3 nucleotides are TGTGCCAGCAGACTAGGCTCAGGGATCAACAATGAGCAGTTCTTC. Residues: CASRLGSGINNEQFF.

The J gene is TRBJ2-3, the V gene TRBV6-5, with TRBD2 identical over 8 bases. V trimming: 5 bases; J trimming: 3 bases; junction bases outside the gene matches: 4. CDR1 and CDR2 from the germline V gene are MNHEY and SVGAGI. This CDR3 spans 14 amino acids. The CDR3 spells CASSHSGGTDTQYF. As DNA, the CDR3 is TGTGCCAGCAGTCACAGCGGGGGAACAGATACGCAGTATTTT.

This clone was seen only once. The CDR3 is CASTVGGRSGNTIYF. CDR3 DNA: TGCGCCAGCACCGTAGGCGGACGATCTGGAAACACCATATATTTT. This rearrangement joins TRBV5-1 to TRBJ1-3; D unclear. The V gene's germline CDR1 is SGHRS and CDR2 YFSETQ. The CDR3 has 15 amino acids. Trimming removed 6 bases at V and 1 base at J, with 14 bases between.